The clone carrying this T cell receptor (beta chain) was seen more than once but under ten times. This sample stems from a study of T-cell reconstitution after alpha-beta-depleted transplantation in children. Trimming took 0 bases from V and 0 from J, leaving 16 bases between them. The CDR3 runs 18 residues. Germline V gives CDR1 MNHEY, CDR2 SVGAGI. Unique molecular identifiers were used to barcode this TCRbeta library. TCRdb reprocessed the PCR reads with MiXCR, giving one entry per CDR3 protein. In the table there are about 610,000 distinct CDR3 sequences, over 9.5% of which are singletons. The sequenced sample was PBMCs from the stem cell graft donor, obtained from the stem cell graft. This clonotype originated in a human donor who donated a stem cell graft to a child with acute myeloid leukemia. V and J are TRBV6-5 and TRBJ2-3; D gene unclear. CDR3 protein: CASSYSNVGSSSTDTQYF. CDR3 DNA: TGTGCCAGCAGTTACTCGAACGTCGGATCCTCGAGCACAGATACGCAGTATTTT.